This T cell receptor beta chain appears in the sequencing data of a study of T cell repertoires in cytomegalovirus infection. About the study: Well-studied HLA-B-restricted CMV epitopes were used in the study alongside recently identified HLA-C-restricted ones. The public TCR beta signatures pointed to both CMV infection and matching HLA type.

The CDR3 runs 14 residues. Trimming removed 6 bases from V and 3 bases from J, with 15 bases in between. TCRdb re-called the reads through MiXCR, storing one row per CDR3 protein. The sample carries about 770,000 distinct CDR3 sequences, about 28% recorded once. Broader study findings: The ex vivo response was dominated by HLA-C-restricted CMV-specific TCR beta clonotypes. Carriers of CMV plus the relevant HLA were identified by cumulative public TCR beta family frequency.

This clonotype was picked up a small number of times. Its antigen is not identified. This material consisted of cultured CD8+ T cells from PBMCs, taken from culture after CMV antigen stimulation. This TCR was recovered from a human donor in good health (CMV status not recorded). Some clones in this sample may be carry-over from other donors' samples. The V and J genes are TRBV12-3 or TRBV12-4 and TRBJ2-7, with D perhaps TRBD2 (6 bases). In DNA, the CDR3 is TGTGCCAGCAGCCCAATTCTAGCGTTCTACGAGCAGTACTTC. Its translation: CASSPILAFYEQYF.